Below, 2 T cell receptor beta chains from the same sample are listed, as sequenced in a study of T cells in Graves' hyperthyroidism and ophthalmopathy. TCR beta CDR3 regions were amplified from RNA transcripts. Initially, a first-round RT-PCR of the TCR CDR3 employed the HTBI primer set. Each CDR3 protein gets one entry after TCRdb re-called the multiplex PCR reads with MiXCR. This table has a few hundred thousand distinct CDR3 sequences, approximately 14% appearing once. The sample was blood. These TCRs come from a woman aged 55-75 years with Graves' ophthalmopathy.

This clonotype was recorded at least ten times. The genes are TRBV28 and TRBJ2-1; D not certain. Germline V gene sequence: CDR1 MDHEN, CDR2 SYDVKM. V dropped 8 bases and J dropped 10 bases, with 21 bases sitting between them. The CDR3 runs to 14 residues. The CDR3 spells CASDPDGSDTEQFF. The CDR3 region has the DNA TGTGCCAGCGACCCCGACGGCTCCGACACCGAGCAGTTCTTC.

The chain recombines TRBV14 with TRBJ2-3; D not resolved. The CDR3 sequence is 13 residues long. Germline CDR1 is SGHDN and CDR2 is FVKESK. Trimming left V 8 bases short and J 2 bases short, with 11 bases between. This CDR3 reads CASGKVLTDTQYF. CDR3 nucleotides: TGTGCCAGCGGGAAGGTCCTCACAGATACGCAGTATTTT.